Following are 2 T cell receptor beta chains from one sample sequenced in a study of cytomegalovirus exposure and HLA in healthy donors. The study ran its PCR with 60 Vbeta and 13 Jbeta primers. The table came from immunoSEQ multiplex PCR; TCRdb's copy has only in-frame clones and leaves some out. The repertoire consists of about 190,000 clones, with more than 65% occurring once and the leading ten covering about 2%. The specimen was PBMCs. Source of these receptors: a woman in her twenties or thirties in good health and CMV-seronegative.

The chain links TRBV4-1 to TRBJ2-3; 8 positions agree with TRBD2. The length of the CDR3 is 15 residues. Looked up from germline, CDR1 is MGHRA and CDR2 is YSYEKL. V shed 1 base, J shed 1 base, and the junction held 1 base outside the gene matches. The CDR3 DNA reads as TGCGCCAGCAGCCAAGGCGGGGGGCGCACAGATACGCAGTATTTT. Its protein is CASSQGGGRTDTQYF.

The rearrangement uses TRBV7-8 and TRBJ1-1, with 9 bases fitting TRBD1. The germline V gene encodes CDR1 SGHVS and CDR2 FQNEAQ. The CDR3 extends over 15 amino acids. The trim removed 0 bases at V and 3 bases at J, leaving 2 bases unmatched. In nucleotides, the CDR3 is TGTGCCAGCAGCTTAGCCACAGGGGGCCACACTGAAGCTTTCTTT. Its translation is CASSLATGGHTEAFF.